Included here is one TCR beta chain sequence, with context. Its cognate antigen has yet to be identified. No quality values exist for individual bases; no much larger clone is one base distant. Collaborating institutions collected whole blood in K2EDTA tubes following their own protocols. For TCRbeta analysis, collaborators shipped samples in one of three forms: frozen whole blood, isolated PBMCs, or DNA extracted from either of those sample types. TCRbeta CDR3 regions were amplified from genomic DNA using the immunoSEQ Assay, a bias-controlled multiplex PCR. Per the authors' processing: Nucleated cell counts per sample were estimated from amplification of reference gene primers within the assay. Sequence reads were collapsed and filtered to measure the absolute abundance of every unique TCRbeta CDR3 rearrangement. Productive Simpson clonality was computed per sample as the square root of Simpson's diversity index over productive rearrangements. Here the immuneACCESS table is served through TCRdb, limited to in-frame sequences with V and J called. Missing clones are a known gap in these copies; in checked studies unresolved V genes cover under half, and the rest lacks a known reason. D and trimming were read from the DNA, whereas the V and J calls and clone size are those reported in that table. In this sample the table shows some 78,000 clones, around nine tenths of which occur a single time. The ten most abundant clones make up 4.5% to 6% of the sample.

The sample belongs to a study of blood T cell repertoires in COVID-19 (dated by TCRdb to about 2020). Describing the broader study: The collaborator samples originated in the United States, Italy and Spain and spanned the acute and convalescent phases of COVID-19. Samples came from the ongoing ImmuneRACE study (first 160 participants) plus 1,254 subjects from 6 global collaborators. The repertoires were released in a freely available public database intended as a resource for research on the immune response to SARS-CoV-2. The sample metadata nearly always contained a de-identified subject ID, COVID-19 status, age in years and sex. Subjects who had been exposed to COVID-19, were actively infected with it, or had recovered from it provided the deeply sampled blood TCRbeta repertoires that made up the dataset. Where available, HLA class I and class II types were obtained from metadata supplied by the sample provider rather than from assay-based typing. The prospective study material was composed of cDNA or gDNA derived from T cells, B-cell-depleted T cells, or PBMCs.

General conclusions and limits of the study: How much clinical and demographic metadata was included differed by source and by participant, and the metadata was provided uncurated.

Based on the germline V gene, the CDR1 and CDR2 sequences are MDHEN and SYDVKM. Including the terminal cysteine and phenylalanine, the CDR3 comprises 14 residues. The CDR3 DNA has 42 bases and is translated from base 1. V is cut by 1 base and J by 7 bases, and the space between the germline ends is 11 bases. This sequence originates from a man aged 50-60 years with active or convalescent COVID-19. The rearranged segments are TRBV28 and TRBJ1-3, and the D gene may be TRBD1, 5 bases matching. The sequenced sample was peripheral blood. CDR3 reads: CASSLLQGLNTIYF. The nucleotide sequence is given as TGTGCCAGCAGTTTATTGCAGGGCCTGAACACCATATATTTT. Joined to the reference TRBV28 and TRBJ1-3 proteins, this CDR3 gives the full variable domain: DVKVTQSSRYLVKRTGEKVFLECVQDMDHENMFWYRQDPGLGLRLIYFSYDVKMKEKGDIPEGYSVSREKKERFSLILESASTNQTSMYLCASSLLQGLNTIYFGEGSWLTVV.